The 3 T cell receptor beta chains listed next were all sequenced from one sample in a study of T cells in Graves' hyperthyroidism and ophthalmopathy (dated by TCRdb to the late 2010s). The library relied on multiplex PCR. Sequencing relied on an Illumina HiSeq 2000. The TCR beta CDR3 regions were amplified from the RNA transcripts. The first round of RT-PCR for the TCR CDR3 was performed with the HTBI primer set and the Qiagen OneStep RT-PCR kit. TCRdb redid the processing of the public reads, applying fastp at Q25 and MiXCR, and retained in-frame beta chains. Rows with a matching CDR3 protein are joined into one entry that keeps the most common DNA and genes. In this sample the table shows over 500,000 distinct CDR3 sequences, 40% to 50% of which occur a single time. The ten largest clones add up to around 47% of the sample. The sequenced material came from peripheral blood or thyroid tissue (not recorded which). The source of these receptors is an adult woman with Graves' disease, either hyperthyroidism or ophthalmopathy (not recorded which).

Comment on this clonotype: One end of the junction varies from germline; a read error may be responsible. The J gene is TRBJ2-6, the V gene TRBV7-3; TRBD2 might be the D (5 bases). The CDR3 has 15 residues. Per germline, CDR1 SGHTA and CDR2 FQGTGA. CDR3 sequence reads: CASSLTGIGMNTEAF. CDR3 DNA: TGTGCCAGCAGCTTAACAGGTATCGGGATGAACACTGAAGCTTTC. Combining the CDR3 with reference TRBV7-3 and TRBJ2-6 gives the whole variable domain GAGVSQTPSNKVTEKGKYVELRCDPISGHTALYWYRQSLGQGPEFLIYFQGTGAADDSGLPNDRFFAVRPEGSVSTLKIQRTERGDSAVYLCASSLTGIGMNTEAFGAGSRLTVL.

This clonotype was counted many times. The rearrangement links TRBV7-6 to TRBJ2-5; D may be TRBD1 or TRBD2 (7 bases each). Trimming cost V 5 bases and J 9 bases, with 16 bases left between them. This CDR3 has 13 amino acids. Germline V gives CDR1 SGHVS, CDR2 FNYEAQ. This chain's CDR3 is CASSQSGTAAQYF. CDR3 coding DNA: TGTGCCAGCAGCCAAAGCGGGACAGCGGCCCAGTACTTC.

This clonotype was found once. The chain is built from TRBV7-2 and TRBJ2-7, with TRBD1 matching over 8 bases. Germline CDR1 reads SGHTA; CDR2 reads FQGNSA. Trimming removed 5 bases from V and 4 bases from J; junction bases left unmatched: 10. The CDR3 is 15 residues long. The CDR3 is CASSPPGQEIYEQYF. The CDR3 DNA sequence: TGTGCCAGCAGCCCCCCGGGACAGGAGATTTACGAGCAGTACTTC.